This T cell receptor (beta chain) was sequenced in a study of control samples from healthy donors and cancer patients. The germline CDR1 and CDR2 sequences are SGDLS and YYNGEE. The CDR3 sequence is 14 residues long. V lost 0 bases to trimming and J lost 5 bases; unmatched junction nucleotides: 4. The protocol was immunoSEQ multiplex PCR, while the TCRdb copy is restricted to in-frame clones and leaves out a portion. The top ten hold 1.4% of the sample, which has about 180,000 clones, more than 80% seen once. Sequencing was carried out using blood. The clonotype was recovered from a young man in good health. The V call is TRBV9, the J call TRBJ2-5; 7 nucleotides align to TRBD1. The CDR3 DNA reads TGTGCCAGCAGCGTAGACAGGGGATTCGAGACCCAGTACTTC. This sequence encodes CASSVDRGFETQYF.